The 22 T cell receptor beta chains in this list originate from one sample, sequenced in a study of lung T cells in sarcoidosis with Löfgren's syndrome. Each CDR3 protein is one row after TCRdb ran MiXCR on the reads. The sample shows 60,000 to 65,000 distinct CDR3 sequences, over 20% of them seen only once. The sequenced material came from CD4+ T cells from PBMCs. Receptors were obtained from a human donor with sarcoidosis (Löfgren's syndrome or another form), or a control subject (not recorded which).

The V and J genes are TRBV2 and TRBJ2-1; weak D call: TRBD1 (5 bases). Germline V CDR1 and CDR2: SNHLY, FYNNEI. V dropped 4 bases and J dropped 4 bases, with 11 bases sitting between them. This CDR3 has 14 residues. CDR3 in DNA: TGTGCCAGCAGTGTTAGGGGTCTTTACAATGAGCAGTTCTTC. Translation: CASSVRGLYNEQFF.

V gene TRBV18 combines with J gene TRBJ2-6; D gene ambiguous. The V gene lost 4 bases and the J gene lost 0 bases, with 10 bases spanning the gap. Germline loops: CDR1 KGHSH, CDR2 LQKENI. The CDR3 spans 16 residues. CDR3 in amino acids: CASSLLNGSGANVLTF. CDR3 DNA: TGTGCCAGCTCACTCCTGAACGGCTCTGGGGCCAACGTCCTGACTTTC.

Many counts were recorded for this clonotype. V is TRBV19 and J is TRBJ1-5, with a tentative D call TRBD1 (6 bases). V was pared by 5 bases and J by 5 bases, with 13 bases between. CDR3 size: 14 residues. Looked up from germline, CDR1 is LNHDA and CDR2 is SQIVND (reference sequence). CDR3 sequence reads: CASSQKAGDQPQHF. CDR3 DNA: TGTGCCAGTAGTCAAAAAGCAGGGGATCAGCCCCAGCATTTT. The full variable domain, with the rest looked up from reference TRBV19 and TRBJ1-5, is DGGITQSPKYLFRKEGQNVTLSCEQNLNHDAMYWYRQDPGQGLRLIYYSQIVNDFQKGDIAEGYSVSREKKESFPLTVTSAQKNPTAFYLCASSQKAGDQPQHFGDGTRLSIL.

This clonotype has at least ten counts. CDR3 sequence: CASSLEAAGAVMNTQYF. For the CDR3, the DNA is TGTGCCAGCAGCTTAGAGGCAGCGGGTGCCGTTATGAATACGCAGTATTTT. The chain combines TRBV7-9 with TRBJ2-3; perhaps TRBD2 as D (6 bases). The germline CDR1 and CDR2 sequences are SEHNR and FQNEAQ (reference sequence). V lost 1 base and J 7 bases, leaving 21 bases between the germline ends. This CDR3 region has 17 residues.

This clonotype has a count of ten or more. CDR3 sequence: CASSDLSRTYEQYV. The CDR3 bases are TGTGCCAGCAGTGACCTCTCGAGGACCTACGAGCAGTACGTC. The chain couples TRBV6-1 to TRBJ2-7; D is uncertain. V shed 3 bases and J shed 2 bases, with 11 bases lying between them. Germline CDR1 MNHNS, CDR2 SASEGT. The CDR3 is 14 residues long.

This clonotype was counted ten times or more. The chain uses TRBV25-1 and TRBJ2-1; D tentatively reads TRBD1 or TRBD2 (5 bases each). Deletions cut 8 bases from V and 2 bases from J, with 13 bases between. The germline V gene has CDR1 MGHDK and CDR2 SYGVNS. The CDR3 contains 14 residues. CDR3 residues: CASGGMGAYNEQFF. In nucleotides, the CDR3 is TGTGCCAGCGGGGGAATGGGTGCCTACAATGAGCAGTTCTTC.

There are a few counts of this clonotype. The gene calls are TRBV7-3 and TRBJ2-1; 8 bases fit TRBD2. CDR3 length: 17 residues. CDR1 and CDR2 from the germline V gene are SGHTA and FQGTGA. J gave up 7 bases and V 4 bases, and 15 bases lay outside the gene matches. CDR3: CASSSPVLTGGPNEQFF. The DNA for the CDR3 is TGTGCCAGCAGCTCCCCCGTTTTGACGGGAGGGCCGAATGAGCAGTTCTTC. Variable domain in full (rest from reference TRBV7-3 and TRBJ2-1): GAGVSQTPSNKVTEKGKYVELRCDPISGHTALYWYRQSLGQGPEFLIYFQGTGAADDSGLPNDRFFAVRPEGSVSTLKIQRTERGDSAVYLCASSSPVLTGGPNEQFFGPGTRLTVL.

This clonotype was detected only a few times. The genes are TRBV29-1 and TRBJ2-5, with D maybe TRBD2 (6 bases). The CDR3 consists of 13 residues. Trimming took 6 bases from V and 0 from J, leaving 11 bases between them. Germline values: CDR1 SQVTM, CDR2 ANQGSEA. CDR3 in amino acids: CSVWGENQETQYF. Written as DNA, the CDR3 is TGCAGCGTCTGGGGGGAGAACCAAGAGACCCAGTACTTC.

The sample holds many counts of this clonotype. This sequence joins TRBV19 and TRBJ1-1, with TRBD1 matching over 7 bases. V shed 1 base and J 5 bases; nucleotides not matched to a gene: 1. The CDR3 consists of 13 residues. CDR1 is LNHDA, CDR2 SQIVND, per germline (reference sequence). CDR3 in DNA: TGTGCCAGTAGTATAGTCAGGGGGACTGAAGCTTTCTTT. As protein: CASSIVRGTEAFF.

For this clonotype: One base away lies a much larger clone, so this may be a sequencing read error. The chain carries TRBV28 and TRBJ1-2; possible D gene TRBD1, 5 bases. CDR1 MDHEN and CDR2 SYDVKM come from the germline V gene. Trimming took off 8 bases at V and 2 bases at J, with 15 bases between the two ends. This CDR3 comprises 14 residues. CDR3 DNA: TGTGCCAGCGGTATCGGGGGGGTGAACTATGGCTACACCTTC. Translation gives CASGIGGVNYGYTF.

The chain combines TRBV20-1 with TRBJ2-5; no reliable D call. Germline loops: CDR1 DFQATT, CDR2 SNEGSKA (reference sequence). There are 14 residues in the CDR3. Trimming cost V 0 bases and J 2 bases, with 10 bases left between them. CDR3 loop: CSARDGQAQETQYF. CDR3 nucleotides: TGCAGTGCTAGAGATGGGCAGGCGCAAGAGACCCAGTACTTC.

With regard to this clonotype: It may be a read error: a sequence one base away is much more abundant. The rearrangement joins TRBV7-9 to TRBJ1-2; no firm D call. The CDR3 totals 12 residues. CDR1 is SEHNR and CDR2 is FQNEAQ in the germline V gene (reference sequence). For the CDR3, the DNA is TGTGCCAGCAGCTCGCAGACATATGTCTACACCTTC. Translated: CASSSQTYVYTF.

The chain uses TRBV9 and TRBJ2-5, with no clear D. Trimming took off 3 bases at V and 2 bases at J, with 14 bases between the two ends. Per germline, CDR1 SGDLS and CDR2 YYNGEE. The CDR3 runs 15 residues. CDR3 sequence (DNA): TGTGCCAGCAGCGCACCCGGCAGGCGTCAAGAGACCCAGTACTTC. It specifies CASSAPGRRQETQYF.

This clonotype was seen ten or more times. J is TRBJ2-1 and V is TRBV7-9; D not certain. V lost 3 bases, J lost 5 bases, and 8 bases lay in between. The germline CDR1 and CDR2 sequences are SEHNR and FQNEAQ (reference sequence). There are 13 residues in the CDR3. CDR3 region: CASSFYRNNEQFF. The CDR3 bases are TGTGCCAGCAGCTTTTATCGAAACAATGAGCAGTTCTTC.

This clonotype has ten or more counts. CDR3 DNA sequence: TGTGCCAGCACCCCCGGGGACAGGCCCACAGATACGCAGTATTTT. Protein: CASTPGDRPTDTQYF. V gene TRBV27 combines with J gene TRBJ2-3; TRBD1 matches 8 bases. The CDR3 is 15 amino acids. With V trimmed by 7 bases and J by 2 bases, 8 bases remained unmatched. Germline V lookup: CDR1 MNHEY, CDR2 SMNVEV (reference sequence).

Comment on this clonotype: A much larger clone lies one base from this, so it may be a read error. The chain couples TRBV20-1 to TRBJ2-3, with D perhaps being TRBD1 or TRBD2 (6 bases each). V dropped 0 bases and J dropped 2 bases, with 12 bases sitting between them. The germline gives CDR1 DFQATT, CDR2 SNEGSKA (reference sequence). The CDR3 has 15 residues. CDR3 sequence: CSARDLRGVTDTQYF. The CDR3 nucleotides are TGCAGTGCTAGAGATCTTAGGGGGGTCACAGATACGCAGTATTTT.

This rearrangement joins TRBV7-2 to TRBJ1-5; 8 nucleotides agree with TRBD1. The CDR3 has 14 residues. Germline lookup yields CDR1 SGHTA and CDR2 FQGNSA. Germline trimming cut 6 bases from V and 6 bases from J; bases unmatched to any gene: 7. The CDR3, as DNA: TGTGCCAGCAGTTTTGGACAGGGTACTCAGCCCCAGCATTTT. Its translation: CASSFGQGTQPQHF.

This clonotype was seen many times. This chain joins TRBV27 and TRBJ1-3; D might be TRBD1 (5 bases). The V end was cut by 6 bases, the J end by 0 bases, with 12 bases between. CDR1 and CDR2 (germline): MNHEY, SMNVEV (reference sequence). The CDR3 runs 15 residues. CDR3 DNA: TGTGCCAGCAGCCGGGACCGTTCCTCTGGAAACACCATATATTTT. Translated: CASSRDRSSGNTIYF.

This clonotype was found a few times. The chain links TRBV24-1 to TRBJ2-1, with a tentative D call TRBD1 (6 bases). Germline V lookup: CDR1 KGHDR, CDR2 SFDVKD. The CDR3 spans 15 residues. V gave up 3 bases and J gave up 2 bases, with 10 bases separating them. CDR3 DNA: TGTGCCACCAGTGATACGGACAGACCCTACAATGAGCAGTTCTTC. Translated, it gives CATSDTDRPYNEQFF.

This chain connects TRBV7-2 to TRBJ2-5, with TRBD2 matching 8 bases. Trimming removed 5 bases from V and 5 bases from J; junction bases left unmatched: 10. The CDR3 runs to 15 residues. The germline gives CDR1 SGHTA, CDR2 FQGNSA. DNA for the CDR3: TGTGCCAGCAGCGTTCTATCTAGCGGGCTGGAGACCCAGTACTTC. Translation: CASSVLSSGLETQYF.

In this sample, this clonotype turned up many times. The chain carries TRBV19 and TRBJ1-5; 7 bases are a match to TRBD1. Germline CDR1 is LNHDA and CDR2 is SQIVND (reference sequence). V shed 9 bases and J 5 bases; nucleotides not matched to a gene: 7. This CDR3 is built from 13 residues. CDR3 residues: CASWKGADQPQHF. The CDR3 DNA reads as TGTGCCAGCTGGAAGGGGGCCGATCAGCCCCAGCATTTT.

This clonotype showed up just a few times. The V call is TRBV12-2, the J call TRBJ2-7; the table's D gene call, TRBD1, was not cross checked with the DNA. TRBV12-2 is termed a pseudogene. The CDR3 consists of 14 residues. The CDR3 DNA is TGTGCAAGAGCGTTGGGACGGGGATACTACGAGCAGTACGTC. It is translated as CARALGRGYYEQYV.